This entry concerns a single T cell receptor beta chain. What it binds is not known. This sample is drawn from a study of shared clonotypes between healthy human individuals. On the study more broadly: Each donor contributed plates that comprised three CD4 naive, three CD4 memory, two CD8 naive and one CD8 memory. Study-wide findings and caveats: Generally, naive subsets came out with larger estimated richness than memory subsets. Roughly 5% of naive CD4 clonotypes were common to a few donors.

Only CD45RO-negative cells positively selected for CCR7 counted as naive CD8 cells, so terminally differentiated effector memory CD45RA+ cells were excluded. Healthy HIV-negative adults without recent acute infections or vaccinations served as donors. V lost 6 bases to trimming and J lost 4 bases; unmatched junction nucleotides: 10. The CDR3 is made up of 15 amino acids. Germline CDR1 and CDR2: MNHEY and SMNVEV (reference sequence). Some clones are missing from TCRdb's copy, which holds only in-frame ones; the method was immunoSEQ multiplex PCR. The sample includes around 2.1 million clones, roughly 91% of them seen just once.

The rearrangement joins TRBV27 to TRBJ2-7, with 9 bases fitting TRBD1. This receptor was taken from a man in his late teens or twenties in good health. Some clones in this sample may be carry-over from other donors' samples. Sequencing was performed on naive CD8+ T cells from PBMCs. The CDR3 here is CASSPRGTGKYEQYF. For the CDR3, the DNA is TGTGCCAGCAGCCCCCGAGGGACAGGGAAGTACGAGCAGTACTTC.